A single sample gave rise to the 6 T cell receptor beta chains below, sequenced in a study of monozygotic twins with cystic fibrosis. Clones were sequenced by immunoSEQ multiplex PCR, and TCRdb holds only the in-frame ones, with some missing. The sample consists of 13,000 to 15,000 clones, around 83% of them appearing once. Sequencing used blood. These receptors all stem from a boy aged 10-17 years with cystic fibrosis.

The chain recombines TRBV7-9 with TRBJ2-1; D gene unclear. The V gene lost 5 bases and the J gene lost 0 bases, with 17 bases spanning the gap. Germline loops: CDR1 SEHNR, CDR2 FQNEAQ (reference sequence). The CDR3 loop spans 17 amino acids. CDR3 bases: TGTGCCAGCAGCCCTGCTGGTGGCTACCCCTCCTACAATGAGCAGTTCTTC. It translates to CASSPAGGYPSYNEQFF.

In DNA, the CDR3 is TGTGCCAGCAGTGAACTAGCGGGAGGGCCAGATACGCAGTATTTT. Its translation: CASSELAGGPDTQYF. V usage is TRBV6-1 and J usage is TRBJ2-3; TRBD2 agrees at 12 bases. V lost 2 bases, J lost 4 bases, and 1 base stayed unmatched. Per the germline V gene, CDR1 is MNHNS and CDR2 is SASEGT. There are 15 residues in the CDR3.

This chain joins TRBV18 and TRBJ2-6; D may be TRBD1 (5 bases). Trimming took off 3 bases at V and 2 bases at J, with 14 bases between the two ends. The germline gives CDR1 KGHSH, CDR2 LQKENI. The CDR3 spans 17 residues. CDR3 in DNA: TGTGCCAGCTCACCTTCAGGGTTTATTGCTGGGGCCAACGTCCTGACTTTC. Its protein product is CASSPSGFIAGANVLTF.

In DNA, the CDR3 is TGTGCCAGCAGCTTAGTACAGGGGAATTCACCCCTCCACTTT. It specifies CASSLVQGNSPLHF. This rearrangement joins TRBV7-9 to TRBJ1-6; 7 bases agree with TRBD1. CDR1 and CDR2 from the germline V gene are SEHNR and FQNEAQ (reference sequence). The V segment lost 1 base and the J segment 7 bases; nucleotides outside the gene matches: 1. This CDR3 is built from 14 residues.

The chain links TRBV2 to TRBJ2-3; no clear D gene. Germline CDR1 is SNHLY and CDR2 is FYNNEI. The V end lost 4 bases, the J end lost 6 bases, and 17 bases lay between the germline ends. The CDR3 is 15 amino acids. The DNA for the CDR3 is TGTGCCAGCAGTGGTAGGTCGCGATTTGATGATACGCAGTATTTT. This sequence encodes CASSGRSRFDDTQYF.

The rearrangement uses TRBV6-4 and TRBJ1-1; 7 nucleotides agree with TRBD1. From germline, CDR1 is MRHNA and CDR2 SNTAGT. There are 14 residues in the CDR3. V was pared by 6 bases and J by 2 bases, with 6 bases of the junction left unmatched. The CDR3 sequence: CASRVDRVNTEAFF. In DNA, the CDR3 is TGTGCCAGCAGGGTAGACAGGGTCAACACTGAAGCTTTCTTT.